These T cell receptor beta chains were read from a single sample in a study of blood T cell repertoires in COVID-19. Libraries were prepared by immunoSEQ multiplex PCR; TCRdb keeps only in-frame clonotypes and omits some of them. Here the sample spans 350,000 to 450,000 clones, under 90% being singletons. The material sequenced was PBMCs or T cells enriched from blood (not recorded which). These receptors came from a woman between 25 and 40 years old who had recovered from COVID-19. Each CDR3 is given with its conserved first and last residue. Fields, in order: D gene, J gene, clone size, V gene, CDR3 DNA, CDR3 protein. The D gene is left open where the match is weak. Not every row has a clone size; where given, it reads once, few, many or a size class.

D gene: TRBD1
J gene: TRBJ1-4
clone size: NA
V gene: TRBV18
CDR3 DNA: TGTGCCAGCTTCAAGGGACAGGAAAATGAAAAACTGTTTTTT
CDR3 protein: CASFKGQENEKLFF

D gene: TRBD1
J gene: TRBJ2-5
clone size: NA
V gene: TRBV5-6
CDR3 DNA: TGTGCCAGCAGCACCCGGACAGGGTTTGGGGCCCAGTACTTC
CDR3 protein: CASSTRTGFGAQYF

D gene: NA
J gene: TRBJ2-3
clone size: NA
V gene: TRBV5-1
CDR3 DNA: TGCGCCAGCAGCTTGGCCCCAGGGGAAGGGACAGATACGCAGTATTTT
CDR3 protein: CASSLAPGEGTDTQYF

D gene: NA
J gene: TRBJ1-6
clone size: NA
V gene: TRBV6-5
CDR3 DNA: TGTGCCAGCACCGTCGGGGGTTCTAGGTCACCCCTCCACTTT
CDR3 protein: CASTVGGSRSPLHF

D gene: TRBD1
J gene: TRBJ1-5
clone size: NA
V gene: TRBV24-1
CDR3 DNA: TGTGCCACCAGTGATACCGGGACAGGGGGTAATCAGCCCCAGCATTTT
CDR3 protein: CATSDTGTGGNQPQHF

D gene: NA
J gene: TRBJ1-5
clone size: NA
V gene: TRBV6-6
CDR3 DNA: TGTGCCAGCAGTTATCCACAGGCTGGAGATCAGCCCCAGCATTTT
CDR3 protein: CASSYPQAGDQPQHF

D gene: NA
J gene: TRBJ2-2
clone size: once
V gene: TRBV4-2
CDR3 DNA: TGTGCCAGCAGCCAAGGGTCGGCGAACACCGGGGAGCTGTTTTTT
CDR3 protein: CASSQGSANTGELFF

D gene: NA
J gene: TRBJ2-2
clone size: NA
V gene: TRBV5-5
CDR3 DNA: TGTGCCAGCAGCTTGGGAGGGGACTACACCGGGGAGCTGTTTTTT
CDR3 protein: CASSLGGDYTGELFF

D gene: NA
J gene: TRBJ2-1
clone size: few
V gene: TRBV19
CDR3 DNA: TGTGCCAGTATCAGTAACTACAATGAGCAGTTCTTC
CDR3 protein: CASISNYNEQFF

D gene: NA
J gene: TRBJ2-3
clone size: NA
V gene: TRBV9
CDR3 DNA: TGTGCCAGCAGCCCTAGGGGGGGGCTCAGGGCAGATACGCAGTATTTT
CDR3 protein: CASSPRGGLRADTQYF

D gene: NA
J gene: TRBJ1-4
clone size: few
V gene: TRBV5-1
CDR3 DNA: TGCGCCAGCAGCGGAGGTTACAGTCAGGCTAATGAAAAACTGTTTTTT
CDR3 protein: CASSGGYSQANEKLFF

D gene: NA
J gene: TRBJ1-5
clone size: NA
V gene: TRBV19
CDR3 DNA: TGTGCCAGTAGATTACAGGATAATCAGCCCCAGCATTTT
CDR3 protein: CASRLQDNQPQHF

D gene: NA
J gene: TRBJ1-2
clone size: NA
V gene: TRBV4-3
CDR3 DNA: TGCGCCAGCAGCCTGCAGCGGGGGTCGGCCTATGGCTACACCTTC
CDR3 protein: CASSLQRGSAYGYTF

D gene: NA
J gene: TRBJ1-6
clone size: NA
V gene: TRBV5-1
CDR3 DNA: TGCGCCAGCAGATTGGTACTGTCAGGGGACGAGTCACCCCTCCACTTT
CDR3 protein: CASRLVLSGDESPLHF

D gene: TRBD1
J gene: TRBJ2-1
clone size: NA
V gene: TRBV5-1
CDR3 DNA: TGCGCCAGCAGTCGGGACAGGGTCAATGAGCAGTTCTTC
CDR3 protein: CASSRDRVNEQFF

D gene: NA
J gene: TRBJ1-1
clone size: NA
V gene: TRBV30
CDR3 DNA: TGTGCCTGGGCACCGGGACACCGAAACACTGAAGCTTTCTTT
CDR3 protein: CAWAPGHRNTEAFF

D gene: NA
J gene: TRBJ1-5
clone size: NA
V gene: TRBV3-1/TRBV3-2
CDR3 DNA: TGTGCCAGCAGCCAAGAGGCGGGTTATGGCAATCAGCCCCAGCATTTT
CDR3 protein: CASSQEAGYGNQPQHF

D gene: NA
J gene: TRBJ1-3
clone size: NA
V gene: TRBV6-5
CDR3 DNA: TGTGCCAGCAGGGACACAGGGAACACCATATATTTT
CDR3 protein: CASRDTGNTIYF

D gene: NA
J gene: TRBJ2-3
clone size: few
V gene: TRBV10-1
CDR3 DNA: TGCGCCAGCAGTAGCGGTGGCACAGATACGCAGTATTTT
CDR3 protein: CASSSGGTDTQYF

D gene: TRBD1
J gene: TRBJ2-2
clone size: NA
V gene: TRBV2
CDR3 DNA: TGTGCCAGAAACAGGGGGCCCAACACCGGGGAGCTGTTTTTT
CDR3 protein: CARNRGPNTGELFF

D gene: NA
J gene: TRBJ1-1
clone size: NA
V gene: TRBV13
CDR3 DNA: TGTGCCAGCAGCGCCACAGGGAAGAGGGCTTTCTTT
CDR3 protein: CASSATGKRAFF

D gene: TRBD1
J gene: TRBJ1-5
clone size: NA
V gene: TRBV9
CDR3 DNA: TGTGCCAGCAGCGTAGGAACAGGGGGCGACGGCAGTCAGCCCCAGCATTTT
CDR3 protein: CASSVGTGGDGSQPQHF

D gene: TRBD1
J gene: TRBJ1-1
clone size: once
V gene: TRBV10-3
CDR3 DNA: TGTGCCATGGCACGGACAGGGGGCCATGAAGCTTTCTTT
CDR3 protein: CAMARTGGHEAFF

D gene: TRBD1
J gene: TRBJ2-1
clone size: NA
V gene: TRBV7-3
CDR3 DNA: TGTGCCAGTGGGACAGGGCCGAGCTCCTACAATGAGCAGTTCTTC
CDR3 protein: CASGTGPSSYNEQFF

D gene: TRBD2
J gene: TRBJ2-2
clone size: NA
V gene: TRBV7-3
CDR3 DNA: TGTGCCAGCAGCCCCGGGACTAGCGGGAGTACCGGGGAGCTGTTTTTT
CDR3 protein: CASSPGTSGSTGELFF

D gene: NA
J gene: TRBJ2-2
clone size: NA
V gene: TRBV5-1
CDR3 DNA: TGCGCCAGCACCCCCGGAGTGGGGCGCCTAGACACCGGGGAGCTGTTTTTT
CDR3 protein: CASTPGVGRLDTGELFF

D gene: NA
J gene: TRBJ1-2
clone size: NA
V gene: TRBV27
CDR3 DNA: TGTGCCAGCAGCCCCCCGGGGGGGAACTATGGCTACACCTTC
CDR3 protein: CASSPPGGNYGYTF

D gene: NA
J gene: TRBJ1-2
clone size: NA
V gene: TRBV5-1
CDR3 DNA: TGCGCCAGCAGCTTGGTCCGGGACATCCCTGACTACACCTTC
CDR3 protein: CASSLVRDIPDYTF

D gene: NA
J gene: TRBJ1-2
clone size: NA
V gene: TRBV7-9
CDR3 DNA: TGTGCCAGCAGCCCCACTAACTATGGCTACACCTTC
CDR3 protein: CASSPTNYGYTF

D gene: NA
J gene: TRBJ1-5
clone size: NA
V gene: TRBV28
CDR3 DNA: TGTGCCAGCAGCCCAAATCAGCCCCAGCATTTT
CDR3 protein: CASSPNQPQHF

D gene: NA
J gene: TRBJ1-4
clone size: NA
V gene: TRBV7-9
CDR3 DNA: TGTGCCAGCAGCTCGGGGTTTCGTGAAAAACTGTTTTTT
CDR3 protein: CASSSGFREKLFF

D gene: TRBD1
J gene: TRBJ1-2
clone size: NA
V gene: TRBV28
CDR3 DNA: TGTGCCAGCCACAAGCTAGCAGGGGGAACCTATGGCTACACCTTC
CDR3 protein: CASHKLAGGTYGYTF

D gene: TRBD1
J gene: TRBJ1-1
clone size: NA
V gene: TRBV11-2
CDR3 DNA: TGTGCCAGCAGCTTTTCCCGGGACAGCCTATCGTCTTTCTTT
CDR3 protein: CASSFSRDSLSSFF

D gene: TRBD1
J gene: TRBJ1-2
clone size: NA
V gene: TRBV3-1/TRBV3-2
CDR3 DNA: TGTGCCAGCAGCCAAGTACTTGGGACAGGGGGATATGGCTACACCTTC
CDR3 protein: CASSQVLGTGGYGYTF

D gene: TRBD1
J gene: TRBJ1-1
clone size: NA
V gene: TRBV12-3/TRBV12-4
CDR3 DNA: TGTGCCAGCATCGGCCGGGACAGGGGAGAAGCTTTCTTT
CDR3 protein: CASIGRDRGEAFF

D gene: NA
J gene: TRBJ1-1
clone size: NA
V gene: TRBV12-5
CDR3 DNA: TGTGCTAGTGGTTCGCTGCCCCTTGGGGGGATGAACACTGAAGCTTTCTTT
CDR3 protein: CASGSLPLGGMNTEAFF

D gene: TRBD1
J gene: TRBJ2-2
clone size: NA
V gene: TRBV7-2
CDR3 DNA: TGTGCCAGCAGCCCGAGACAGGGCCACACCGGGGAGCTGTTTTTT
CDR3 protein: CASSPRQGHTGELFF

D gene: TRBD1
J gene: TRBJ1-2
clone size: once
V gene: TRBV28
CDR3 DNA: TGTGCCAGCAGTTTTGGGACAGTATATGGCTACACCTTC
CDR3 protein: CASSFGTVYGYTF

D gene: NA
J gene: TRBJ1-1
clone size: NA
V gene: TRBV30
CDR3 DNA: TGTGCCTGGAGAGCCTCCGGGACACTAGGTGAAGCTTTCTTT
CDR3 protein: CAWRASGTLGEAFF

D gene: TRBD1
J gene: TRBJ1-2
clone size: NA
V gene: TRBV14
CDR3 DNA: TGTGCCAGCAGCCAAGGGCTCGGGACAGGGGCTGGGCTCCCCTATGGCTACACCTTC
CDR3 protein: CASSQGLGTGAGLPYGYTF

D gene: TRBD1
J gene: TRBJ1-2
clone size: few
V gene: TRBV5-1
CDR3 DNA: TGCGCCAGCAGCTTAGCCGGGACAGGGATAGGCTACACCTTC
CDR3 protein: CASSLAGTGIGYTF